This paragraph reports one TCR beta chain. A roughly 0.45-1 mL peripheral blood aliquot was taken intraoperatively from four of eight donors. Genomic DNA was extracted from every available blood leukocyte. These data belong to a study of human thymus T cells. CDR3 length equals 15 residues. V trimming: 4 bases; J trimming: 4 bases; junction bases outside the gene matches: 6. CDR1 is SGDLS and CDR2 is YYNGEE in the germline V gene. Assay: immunoSEQ multiplex PCR; the TCRdb copy retains only in-frame clones and omits some. There are about 60,000 clones in the sample; around 94% occur only once, and around 5.4% lies in the top ten.

The rearrangement joins TRBV9 to TRBJ2-1; 9 nucleotides line up with TRBD2. The clonotype originates from a boy in the first two years of life with a congenital heart defect but otherwise immunologically healthy. Material for sequencing was blood. CDR3 bases: TGTGCCAGCAGCAAAACGGGACTAGCTTACAATGAGCAGTTCTTC. Its protein product is CASSKTGLAYNEQFF.